This entry describes one T cell receptor (beta chain). What it binds is not known. This record comes from a study of human thymus T cells. Findings of the study overall: V and J gene usage appeared biased in thymic and blood repertoires. Related work showed strongly overlapping thymic repertoires across unrelated individuals.

Trimming shortened V by 1 base and J by 8 bases, and 14 bases separated the two germline ends. This CDR3 is built from 14 residues. CDR1 and CDR2 from the germline V gene are SGHTA and FQGNSA. Using immunoSEQ multiplex PCR, the repertoire was profiled, and TCRdb retains in-frame clones only, with some absent. The sample contains roughly 120,000 clones, over 85% of which appear only once. Thymus tissue for the work was resected from patients undergoing corrective heart surgery. This clonotype originated in a boy under three years old with a congenital heart defect but otherwise immunologically healthy. This sequence joins TRBV7-2 and TRBJ1-2; TRBD1 is a possible D gene (6 bases). The specimen was thymus tissue. CDR3 region: CASSLDYREKGYTF. CDR3 coding DNA: TGTGCCAGCAGCTTAGATTACAGGGAAAAAGGCTACACCTTC.